This T cell receptor beta chain is from a study of blood T cells in healthy people across ages. General study points: With unsorted PBMCs, a conclusive comparison of naive versus antigen-experienced cells was not possible. Estimates drawn from one million T cells were deemed to understate diversity.

V lost 2 bases and J 3 bases, leaving 8 bases between the germline ends. From germline, CDR1 is MNHEY and CDR2 SMNVEV (reference sequence). This CDR3 contains 13 residues. Sample-barcoded 5' priming and a J-beta primer mix drove a second PCR of roughly 7 to 11 cycles. Any given sample supplied a minimum of 2.5 million CDR3-containing paired-end reads. Each CDR3 protein gets one entry after TCRdb re-called the 5' RACE reads with MiXCR. Altogether 750,000 to 950,000 distinct CDR3 sequences are present, 25% to 35% being singletons, with the ten largest covering 9.5% to 13%. This clonotype came up many times. Antigen: not known. These data are also associated with another study on T cells of mothers and their children.

This chain connects TRBV27 to TRBJ2-7; D unresolved. Sample: blood. This receptor was taken from a woman aged 40 to 49 in good health. Here the CDR3 reads CASSLTPLYEQYF. DNA of the CDR3: TGTGCCAGCAGTTTAACCCCCCTCTACGAGCAGTACTTC.